This T cell receptor (beta chain) was recovered during a study of T cells in localized non-small cell lung cancer. Regarding the study as a whole: Paired adjacent lung recovered a median about 60 of the top 100 tumor clones. Only one tumor region went through sequencing, so heterogeneity may still be there. Blood T cell density predicted longer survival; adjacent-lung clonality, shorter. Measurement of T cell clonality placed uninvolved adjacent lung highest, above the level in tumor.

Trimming at V came to 0 bases and at J to 1 base, leaving 7 bases not matched to a gene. Germline-derived CDR1 and CDR2 are SGHNT and YYREEE (reference sequence). CDR3 length: 17 residues. Sequencing was performed with immunoSEQ multiplex PCR; in TCRdb, only in-frame clones are kept and a portion is missing. This sample has tens of thousands of clones, with around nine tenths found just once. Only one count was recorded for this clone. Its antigen is undetermined. The gene calls are TRBV5-4 and TRBJ2-3, with 8 bases that match TRBD2. The sample in question was peripheral blood, obtained before any cancer treatment. This receptor was taken from a female donor of 60 years or more with stage I squamous cell lung carcinoma. CDR3 amino acids: CASSLGSGREGTDTQYF. The CDR3 DNA sequence: TGTGCCAGCAGCTTGGGTTCAGGGCGGGAGGGCACAGATACGCAGTATTTT.